The rows below give T cell receptor beta chains drawn from one sample of a study of T cells in tuberculosis. Profiling relied on immunoSEQ multiplex PCR, and the TCRdb table lists in-frame clones only, not all of them. The sample consists of about 49,000 clones, nearly 95% of them appearing once. The specimen comprised PBMCs, sampled at tuberculosis diagnosis. These receptors were taken from an adult with tuberculosis. Both conserved end residues are part of each CDR3. The D gene is left open where the match is weak. Clone size is stated in some rows and not others, as once, few, many or a class when expanded.

v_call	d_call	j_call	clone_size	cdr3_nt	cdr3_aa
TRBV15	NA	TRBJ2-2	NA	TGTGCCACCAGCTCGGTGAACACCGGGGAGCTGTTTTTT	CATSSVNTGELFF
TRBV28	TRBD1	TRBJ1-4	few	TGTGCCAGCAGTCCTCAGGGGGTTCGAGAAAAACTGTTTTTT	CASSPQGVREKLFF
TRBV10-3	NA	TRBJ2-2	NA	TGTGCCATCAGTGAATCTCCCGCGAACACCGGGGAGCTGTTTTTT	CAISESPANTGELFF
TRBV15	TRBD2	TRBJ2-2	NA	TGTGCCACCAGCAGGCCTCGGACTAGCGGGGATACCGGGGAGCTGTTTTTT	CATSRPRTSGDTGELFF
TRBV7-6	TRBD1	TRBJ1-3	NA	TGTGCCAGCAGCCCGCGACCAGCAGGGACAGCGGGAAACACCATATATTTT	CASSPRPAGTAGNTIYF
TRBV30	TRBD2	TRBJ2-1	NA	TGTGCCGGACGGGACTACTCCTACAATGAGCAGTTCTTC	CAGRDYSYNEQFF
TRBV28	NA	TRBJ2-3	NA	TGTGCCAGCAGTTTTTCGAATGTAGCCCTTAGCACAGATACGCAGTATTTT	CASSFSNVALSTDTQYF
TRBV6-6	TRBD2	TRBJ2-2	NA	TGTGCCAGCAGTTACTCGAAGAGCGGGAGTTCCGGGGAGCTGTTTTTT	CASSYSKSGSSGELFF
TRBV7-2	NA	TRBJ2-5	NA	TGTGCCAGCAGTTCCGGCGGCCAAGAGACCCAGTACTTC	CASSSGGQETQYF
TRBV5-4	NA	TRBJ1-3	NA	TGTGCCAGCAGCCTGCCGACAGGAGATCGAAACACCATATATTTT	CASSLPTGDRNTIYF
TRBV6-1	TRBD1	TRBJ1-1	NA	TGTGCCAGCACATTTGGGGACAGCAACACTGAAGCTTTCTTT	CASTFGDSNTEAFF
TRBV5-4	TRBD2	TRBJ2-3	NA	TGTGCCAGCGGGACTAGCGGGAGGGTTGCAGATACGCAGTATTTT	CASGTSGRVADTQYF
TRBV7-9	NA	TRBJ1-2	NA	TGTGCCAGCAGCCTGACAGACTATGGCTACACCTTC	CASSLTDYGYTF
TRBV6-6	TRBD1	TRBJ2-7	NA	TGTGCCAGCAGCCGATTACAGGGGATCCAGCAGGAGCAGTACTTC	CASSRLQGIQQEQYF
TRBV21-1	NA	TRBJ1-2	NA	TGTGCCAGCAGCAAGAATTTTTCCGGCGACAGATCCGGCTACACCTTC	CASSKNFSGDRSGYTF
TRBV30	NA	TRBJ2-7	NA	TGTGCCTGGAGTGTATTGGATAGCCCCTACGAGCAGTACTTC	CAWSVLDSPYEQYF
TRBV13	TRBD1	TRBJ1-2	NA	TGTGCCAGCAGGAGGGACAGCGGTGACTATGGCTACACCTTC	CASRRDSGDYGYTF
TRBV19	NA	TRBJ2-1	NA	TGTGCCAGTAGTAGTGATCACAGCAGCTCCTACAATGAGCAGTTCTTC	CASSSDHSSSYNEQFF
TRBV6-5	TRBD1	TRBJ2-7	NA	TGTGCCAGCAGTGCTACCGGGACAGGCGTCTACGAGCAGTACTTC	CASSATGTGVYEQYF
TRBV5-1	TRBD1	TRBJ2-7	NA	TGCGCCAGCAGCTGGGGAAACGGACAGGGCGCCTACGAGCAGTACTTC	CASSWGNGQGAYEQYF
TRBV28	NA	TRBJ1-2	NA	TGTGCCAGCAGTTTGACGGGGAATGGCTACACCTTC	CASSLTGNGYTF
TRBV7-8	NA	TRBJ2-1	NA	TGTGCCAGCAGCCTAAGTCGTATTTACAATGAGCAGTTCTTC	CASSLSRIYNEQFF
TRBV29-1	TRBD2	TRBJ2-1	NA	TGCAGCGTGGGCGGGGGACTCGGATCCTACCTATACAATGAGCAGTTCTTC	CSVGGGLGSYLYNEQFF
TRBV5-6	NA	TRBJ2-6	NA	TGTGCCAGCAGCTGGGGACTGCCTAACTCTGGGGCCAACGTCCTGACTTTC	CASSWGLPNSGANVLTF
TRBV6-5	NA	TRBJ2-3	NA	TGTGCCAGCAGTTACGGCCGCGGAGATACGCAGTATTTT	CASSYGRGDTQYF
TRBV19	NA	TRBJ1-5	NA	TGTGCCAGTGCAGACAGTAGCAATCAGCCCCAGCATTTT	CASADSSNQPQHF
TRBV9	TRBD2	TRBJ2-7	NA	TGTGCCAGCAGCCGAGATAGCGGGAGGGGTTCCTACGAGCAGTACTTC	CASSRDSGRGSYEQYF
TRBV5-1	TRBD1	TRBJ2-5	NA	TGCGCCAGCAGCTTAGGGGACAGACAAGAGACCCAGTACTTC	CASSLGDRQETQYF
TRBV2	NA	TRBJ1-4	NA	TGTGCCAACAAGGAAGGCGGGTCGGCAAAGAATGAAAAACTGTTTTTT	CANKEGGSAKNEKLFF
TRBV5-1	TRBD2	TRBJ2-7	once	TGCGCCAGTGAGCCGGGGAGCGGGAGTCTTTACGAGCAGTACTTC	CASEPGSGSLYEQYF
TRBV9	TRBD2	TRBJ2-1	NA	TGTGCCAGCAGCGTAGGGGCTAGCGGGCTCTACAATGAGCAGTTCTTC	CASSVGASGLYNEQFF
TRBV9	TRBD1	TRBJ2-1	once	TGTGCCAGCAGCGTGACCTCCCGGGACAGTGAGCAGTTCTTC	CASSVTSRDSEQFF
TRBV4-1	NA	TRBJ2-1	NA	TGCGCCAGCAGTAGCGCCAATGAGCAGTTCTTC	CASSSANEQFF
TRBV7-8	NA	TRBJ2-3	NA	TGTGCCAGCAGCTCAAATGACAGGTTCACAGATACGCAGTATTTT	CASSSNDRFTDTQYF
TRBV13	TRBD2	TRBJ2-7	NA	TGTGCCAGCAGCTTAGAACCCCTAGCGGGAAGTCCCCACGAGCAGTACTTC	CASSLEPLAGSPHEQYF
TRBV9	NA	TRBJ1-1	NA	TGTGCCAGCAGCCCCCGGTCGGGGGGGCACACTGAAGCTTTCTTT	CASSPRSGGHTEAFF
TRBV2	TRBD1	TRBJ2-7	NA	TGTGCCAGCAGGGACAGGGTCCGATCCTACGAGCAGTACTTC	CASRDRVRSYEQYF
TRBV2	NA	TRBJ2-3	NA	TGTGCCAGCAATGGGGCGGGGCACACAGATACGCAGTATTTT	CASNGAGHTDTQYF
TRBV20-1	NA	TRBJ2-3	once	TGCAGTGCCGGAGTGACAGATACGCAGTATTTT	CSAGVTDTQYF